A single sample is the source of the 17 T cell receptor beta chains below, sequenced in a study of human CD4 T cells and Enterobacteriaceae. TCRdb's table, derived via immunoSEQ multiplex PCR, lists solely in-frame clones and lacks some. Found here are 1,100 or so clones, around 32% of them singletons; the top ten hold 25% to 40%. After roughly 6-7 days, proliferating activated T cells were FACS-sorted as CFSE-low CD25+ ICOS+ cells. Irradiated autologous monocytes pulsed with antigen were cultured at a 2:1 ratio with CFSE-labeled memory CD4+ T cells. All CD4+ cells other than CD45RA+CCR7+CD95- naive cells were sorted as memory, over 95% pure. Sequencing was done on a sample of bacteria-reactive CD4+ T cells grown in culture. Subset here: CFSE-low proliferating memory CD4 T cells sorted after in vitro stimulation with a heat-inactivated bacterium or M. tuberculosis lysate. These receptors all stem from a human donor in good health.

This clone was observed a handful of times. In DNA, the CDR3 is TGTGCCAGCAGCTTAACTGGCGGGAGCTCCTACAATGAGCAGTTCTTC. It yields the protein CASSLTGGSSYNEQFF. The chain combines TRBV7-3 with TRBJ2-1; 7 nucleotides align to TRBD2. CDR3 size: 16 residues. Germline V lookup: CDR1 SGHTA, CDR2 FQGTGA. The V segment lost 0 bases and the J segment 0 bases; nucleotides outside the gene matches: 2.

This clone is termed medium-sized. The chain recombines TRBV5-1 with TRBJ1-1; 9 bases fit TRBD1. There are 17 residues in the CDR3. Germline CDR1 is SGHRS and CDR2 is YFSETQ. The J segment lost 1 base and the V segment lost 0 bases, leaving 7 bases of the junction unmatched. The CDR3 protein is CASSLEGGTGTNTEAFF. The CDR3 coding sequence is TGCGCCAGCAGCTTGGAGGGTGGGACAGGGACGAACACTGAAGCTTTCTTT. Looking up the rest from reference TRBV5-1 and TRBJ1-1 gives the full variable domain: KAGVTQTPRYLIKTRGQQVTLSCSPISGHRSVSWYQQTPGQGLQFLFEYFSETQRNKGNFPGRFSGRQFSNSRSEMNVSTLELGDSALYLCASSLEGGTGTNTEAFFGQGTRLTVV.

By sample fraction, this clone is large. The chain carries TRBV6-1 and TRBJ2-2; D might be TRBD2 (6 bases). CDR3 length: 15 residues. The V gene lost 8 bases and the J gene lost 3 bases, with 16 bases spanning the gap. Germline V CDR1 and CDR2: MNHNS, SASEGT. Written as DNA, the CDR3 is TGTGCCAGCCGCGGGGCTGGGGCGGACACCGGGGAGCTGTTTTTT. The encoded protein is CASRGAGADTGELFF.

The chain couples TRBV6-5 to TRBJ1-6; a weak D match, TRBD1 (6 bases). Germline V lookup: CDR1 MNHEY, CDR2 SVGAGI. The CDR3 covers 13 residues. The germline V and J ends were trimmed by 6 bases and 7 bases, with 10 bases remaining between them. The CDR3 sequence: CASRGASNSPLHF. CDR3 sequence (DNA): TGTGCCAGCAGGGGGGCGTCGAATTCACCCCTCCACTTT.

CDR3 amino acids: CASSPGLAGGPVSSGANVLTF. The CDR3 DNA reads as TGTGCCAGCAGCCCTGGACTAGCGGGAGGGCCAGTTAGCTCTGGGGCCAACGTCCTGACTTTC. This rearrangement joins TRBV4-2 to TRBJ2-6; the match to TRBD2 covers 15 bases. The germline V gene encodes CDR1 LGHNA and CDR2 YNFKEQ. The ends lost 4 bases at V and 0 bases at J; junction bases unmatched: 10. This CDR3 spans 21 amino acids.

V and J are TRBV25-1 and TRBJ1-1; TRBD1 is a possible D gene (5 bases). The ends were cut back, 6 bases at V and 1 base at J, with 9 bases in the middle. The CDR3 is 13 residues long. Germline CDR1 reads MGHDK; CDR2 reads SYGVNS. The CDR3 region has the DNA TGTGCCAGCAGCTACCAGGGGAACACTGAAGCTTTCTTT. Its protein is CASSYQGNTEAFF. The whole variable domain, filled in from reference TRBV25-1 and TRBJ1-1, reads EADIYQTPRYLVIGTGKKITLECSQTMGHDKMYWYQQDPGMELHLIHYSYGVNSTEKGDLSSESTVSRIRTEHFPLTLESARPSHTSQYLCASSYQGNTEAFFGQGTRLTVV.

This clone was counted a few times. J is TRBJ1-5 and V is TRBV6-5, with TRBD1 as a possible D gene (5 bases). Trimming cost V 6 bases and J 3 bases, with 15 bases left between them. CDR3 length: 15 amino acids. Germline values: CDR1 MNHEY, CDR2 SVGAGI. The CDR3 region has the DNA TGTGCCAGCAGGGAGGGCAGGGTGTTCAATCAGCCCCAGCATTTT. Translation gives CASREGRVFNQPQHF.

This chain connects TRBV4-2 to TRBJ2-5, with D tentatively TRBD2 (6 bases). Germline values: CDR1 LGHNA, CDR2 YNFKEQ. The V and J ends lost 4 bases and 2 bases respectively, with 20 bases between them. The CDR3 covers 17 residues. This CDR3 reads CASSLGRDFGGQETQYF. The DNA for the CDR3 is TGTGCCAGCAGCCTAGGCCGGGACTTTGGGGGGCAAGAGACCCAGTACTTC.

This clone was seen a handful of times. The rearrangement links TRBV5-1 to TRBJ1-1, with 9 nucleotides matching TRBD1. V shed 5 bases, J shed 4 bases, and the junction held 9 bases outside the gene matches. The CDR3 is 15 amino acids. Germline CDR1 and CDR2: SGHRS and YFSETQ. This chain's CDR3 is CASSFPVTGGTEAFF. CDR3 coding DNA: TGCGCCAGCAGTTTCCCCGTGACAGGGGGCACTGAAGCTTTCTTT.

This clone was seen just once. The chain is built from TRBV5-1 and TRBJ2-3, with 10 bases fitting TRBD2. V dropped 2 bases and J dropped 6; count of bases not matched to a gene: 9. The CDR3 has 16 amino acids. In germline, CDR1 is SGHRS, CDR2 YFSETQ. CDR3 protein: CASSFHSGRAFDTQYF. CDR3 bases: TGCGCCAGCAGCTTCCACAGCGGGAGGGCCTTTGATACGCAGTATTTT.

This chain connects TRBV11-3 to TRBJ1-4; the D gene is possibly TRBD1 (5 bases). This CDR3 contains 17 residues. Per the germline V gene, CDR1 is SGHNT and CDR2 is YENEEA. The V end was cut by 1 base, the J end by 7 bases, with 19 bases between. The CDR3 nucleotides read TGTGCCAGCAGCTTAGTTAGAGGGTCTACAGGTGGTGAAAAACTGTTTTTT. Protein: CASSLVRGSTGGEKLFF.

This clone is termed medium-sized. The V call is TRBV30, the J call TRBJ2-7; tentatively, D is TRBD2 (6 bases). Germline CDR1 is GTSNPN and CDR2 is SVGIG (reference sequence). CDR3 length: 14 amino acids. V was pared by 1 base and J by 5 bases, with 15 bases between. The CDR3 bases are TGTGCCTGGAGTGCTGGAGGGCCTTACCACGAGCAGTACTTC. Translation: CAWSAGGPYHEQYF.

The gene calls are TRBV7-9 and TRBJ2-7, with D hard to call. CDR1 and CDR2 from the germline V gene are SEHNR and FQNEAQ (reference sequence). CDR3 length equals 14 residues. Trimming pared 0 bases from V and 6 bases from J, leaving 12 bases between. The CDR3 bases are TGTGCCAGCAGCTTAGCCCTCGAGGTTACCGAGCAGTACTTC. Translating it yields CASSLALEVTEQYF. The complete variable domain, with remaining parts taken from reference TRBV7-9 and TRBJ2-7, reads DTGVSQNPRHKITKRGQNVTFRCDPISEHNRLYWYRQTLGQGPEFLTYFQNEAQLEKSRLLSDRFSAERPKGSFSTLEIQRTEQGDSAMYLCASSLALEVTEQYFGPGTRLTVT.

As to this clone: A junction boundary mismatches the germline segment, possibly from a read error. Other DNA sequences in this specimen translate into the identical CDR3. The gene calls are TRBV5-4 and TRBJ2-5, with D perhaps being TRBD1 or TRBD2 (5 bases each). This CDR3 has 14 residues. The germline CDR1 and CDR2 sequences are SGHNT and YYREEE (reference sequence). The CDR3 region is CASTSGRAQETQYF. The CDR3, as DNA: TGCGCCAGCACCTCGGGACGCGCTCAAGAGACCCAGTACTTC.

This clone was picked up one time. This chain joins TRBV5-1 and TRBJ1-1; D ambiguous. This CDR3 is 13 amino acids long. Trimming took 7 bases from V and 1 from J, leaving 11 bases between them. The germline V gene has CDR1 SGHRS and CDR2 YFSETQ. CDR3 region: CASCPYGNTEAFF. For the CDR3, the DNA is TGCGCCAGCTGTCCGTATGGGAACACTGAAGCTTTCTTT.

This clone is medium-sized in the sample. The V gene is TRBV5-1, the J gene TRBJ1-5; 8 bases agree with TRBD1. CDR3 length: 19 amino acids. Trimming removed 0 bases from V and 6 bases from J; junction bases left unmatched: 17. CDR1 and CDR2 from the germline V gene are SGHRS and YFSETQ. CDR3 in DNA: TGCGCCAGCAGCTTGGAAGCACTTACCGGACAGGGATCGGCTCAGCCCCAGCATTTT. Translating gives CASSLEALTGQGSAQPQHF.

V gene TRBV7-3 combines with J gene TRBJ2-1, with 10 bases lining up with TRBD2. CDR3 length: 16 residues. Unmatched junction bases numbered 5, after V lost 1 base and J lost 5 bases. The germline CDR1 and CDR2 sequences are SGHTA and FQGTGA. The CDR3 DNA follows: TGTGCCAGCAGCTTAAGGCCTAGCGGGAGCCACAATGAGCAGTTCTTC. Its protein product is CASSLRPSGSHNEQFF.